Below, 28 T cell receptor beta chains from the same sample are listed, as sequenced in a study of control samples from healthy donors and cancer patients. Sequenced by immunoSEQ multiplex PCR; TCRdb stores in-frame clones only, minus some. The table includes over 150,000 clones, 80% to 95% detected once. Sequencing was performed on blood. The receptors stem from a man younger than 35 in good health.

This clone was picked up one time. This chain joins TRBV30 and TRBJ1-6; D gene uncertain. Looked up from germline, CDR1 is GTSNPN and CDR2 is SVGIG (reference sequence). This CDR3 has 14 residues. The V end was cut by 3 bases, the J end by 2 bases, with 8 bases between. The CDR3 sequence: CAWSDSPYNSPLHF. The CDR3, as DNA: TGTGCCTGGAGCGACTCTCCCTATAATTCACCCCTCCACTTT.

The rearrangement joins TRBV5-5 to TRBJ1-5; 8 bases agree with TRBD1. The junction had 2 bases not matched to a gene; V was cut back by 3 bases and J by 3 bases. This CDR3 has 14 amino acids. Germline assignment: CDR1 SGHKS and CDR2 YYEKEE (reference sequence). The CDR3 region is CASSSTGANQPQHF. CDR3 coding DNA: TGTGCCAGCAGCTCGACAGGGGCCAATCAGCCCCAGCATTTT.

This clone was observed a single time. The chain couples TRBV5-6 to TRBJ1-2; no clear D gene. The CDR3 runs 12 residues. Germline-derived CDR1 and CDR2 are SGHDT and YYEEEE. V was trimmed by 5 bases and J by 3 bases, leaving 8 bases between them. The CDR3 coding sequence is TGTGCCAGCAGTTTGACGGACTATGGCTACACCTTC. It specifies CASSLTDYGYTF.

The chain has TRBV5-1 and TRBJ1-1; D uncertain. Germline V gene lookup returns CDR1 SGHRS and CDR2 YFSETQ. V was shortened by 4 bases and J by 4 bases, with 17 bases between the two germline ends. The CDR3 is 15 amino acids. DNA for the CDR3: TGCGCCAGCAGCCCGGGAGGTGTTAAAAGCACTGAAGCTTTCTTT. Residues: CASSPGGVKSTEAFF.

The chain combines TRBV6-6 with TRBJ2-3; D may be TRBD2 (5 bases). The CDR3 totals 14 residues. The V and J ends lost 7 bases and 1 base respectively, with 12 bases between them. Per the germline V gene, CDR1 is MNHNY and CDR2 is SVGAGI (reference sequence). The CDR3 DNA reads TGTGCCAGCACCTATTCCGGGGGCACAGATACGCAGTATTTT. It yields the protein CASTYSGGTDTQYF.

V gene TRBV27 combines with J gene TRBJ2-7; D may be TRBD1 (5 bases). The CDR3 extends over 15 amino acids. Per germline, CDR1 MNHEY and CDR2 SMNVEV (reference sequence). V was shortened by 6 bases and J by 5 bases, with 20 bases between the two germline ends. In nucleotides, the CDR3 is TGTGCCAGCAGAACAAACGTAAGGGGTAGGGACGAGCAGTACTTC. It encodes CASRTNVRGRDEQYF.

J is TRBJ1-6 and V is TRBV6-2 or TRBV6-3; 9 bases are a match to TRBD1. V gave up 5 bases and J gave up 7 bases; unmatched junction bases: 9. Germline CDR1 reads MNHEY; CDR2 reads SVGEGT. This CDR3 is built from 16 residues. This chain's CDR3 is CASSPTAGQGNSPLHF. For the CDR3, the DNA is TGTGCCAGCAGTCCAACAGCGGGACAGGGCAATTCACCCCTCCACTTT.

The chain carries TRBV19 and TRBJ2-7; 9 positions match TRBD2. CDR1 and CDR2 (germline): LNHDA, SQIVND (reference sequence). V was clipped by 5 bases and J by 4 bases; unmatched bases: 6. The CDR3 length is 14 residues. CDR3 residues: CASSFGLASYEQYF. CDR3 DNA sequence: TGTGCCAGTAGTTTTGGACTAGCGTCGTACGAGCAGTACTTC. The whole variable domain, remainder taken from reference TRBV19 and TRBJ2-7, is DGGITQSPKYLFRKEGQNVTLSCEQNLNHDAMYWYRQDPGQGLRLIYYSQIVNDFQKGDIAEGYSVSREKKESFPLTVTSAQKNPTAFYLCASSFGLASYEQYFGPGTRLTVT.

This clone has ten or more counts. This sample also contains other DNA sequences that code for the same CDR3. The chain joins TRBV6-2 or TRBV6-3 to TRBJ1-5; D remains unclear. The CDR3 contains 19 residues. Germline lookup yields CDR1 MNHEY and CDR2 SVGEGT. V was clipped by 4 bases and J by 1 base, with 23 bases between them. The CDR3 region is CASSFPYSEGTKSNQPQHF. As DNA, the CDR3 is TGTGCCAGCAGTTTCCCCTACTCGGAGGGAACAAAAAGCAATCAGCCCCAGCATTTT.

This clone has only one observation. The chain uses TRBV19 and TRBJ2-2; TRBD1 agrees at 8 bases. The V segment lost 8 bases and the J segment 1 base; nucleotides outside the gene matches: 3. Germline CDR1 and CDR2: LNHDA and SQIVND (reference sequence). This CDR3 contains 14 residues. In DNA, the CDR3 is TGTGCCAGTCAAGACAGGGGGAACACCGGGGAGCTGTTTTTT. Translating it yields CASQDRGNTGELFF.

The chain links TRBV12-5 to TRBJ2-7, with TRBD1 as a possible D gene (5 bases). This CDR3 is built from 15 residues. The V end was cut by 4 bases, the J end by 2 bases, with 15 bases between. Germline V gives CDR1 LGHNT, CDR2 FRNRAP. CDR3 amino acids: CASGSRWAGPYEQYF. In DNA, the CDR3 is TGTGCTAGTGGTTCGCGTTGGGCAGGGCCCTACGAGCAGTACTTC.

Turning to this clone: The sample has other DNA sequences that encode this CDR3 too. The chain joins TRBV2 to TRBJ2-7, with no clear D. V was cut by 1 base and J by 0 bases, with 7 bases left in between. This CDR3 region has 14 residues. Germline loops: CDR1 SNHLY, CDR2 FYNNEI. CDR3 protein: CASSEGSLSYEQYF. DNA for the CDR3: TGTGCCAGCAGTGAAGGGTCCCTCTCCTACGAGCAGTACTTC.

The gene calls are TRBV15 and TRBJ2-3; no firm D call. This CDR3 region has 12 residues. V lost 0 bases and J 3 bases, leaving 1 base between the germline ends. The V gene's germline CDR1 is LNHNV and CDR2 YYDKDF (reference sequence). The CDR3: CATSRETDTQYF. The CDR3 DNA follows: TGTGCCACCAGCAGAGAAACAGATACGCAGTATTTT.

This clone was seen more than once but under ten times. The CDR3 is CASSFLGAGNTIYF. In DNA form, the CDR3 reads TGTGCCAGCAGTTTCCTTGGGGCCGGAAACACCATATATTTT. The chain is built from TRBV28 and TRBJ1-3, with D maybe TRBD1 (5 bases). Germline V gives CDR1 MDHEN, CDR2 SYDVKM. Trimming removed 3 bases from V and 4 bases from J, with 10 bases in between. This CDR3 has 14 amino acids.

This chain links TRBV5-1 with TRBJ2-1; D unclear. The ends were cut back, 0 bases at V and 5 bases at J, with 9 bases in the middle. The V gene's germline CDR1 is SGHRS and CDR2 YFSETQ. There are 14 residues in the CDR3. DNA for the CDR3: TGCGCCAGCAGCTTGGTTACCGCTAACAATGAGCAGTTCTTC. Translation: CASSLVTANNEQFF. Drawing the rest from reference TRBV5-1 and TRBJ2-1, the complete variable domain is KAGVTQTPRYLIKTRGQQVTLSCSPISGHRSVSWYQQTPGQGLQFLFEYFSETQRNKGNFPGRFSGRQFSNSRSEMNVSTLELGDSALYLCASSLVTANNEQFFGPGTRLTVL.

V and J are TRBV18 and TRBJ2-3, with no clear D. Germline lookup yields CDR1 KGHSH and CDR2 LQKENI. V dropped 6 bases and J dropped 1 base, with 8 bases sitting between them. CDR3 length equals 13 residues. As DNA, the CDR3 is TGTGCCAGCTCCCCCGGCCGCACAGATACGCAGTATTTT. Its protein product is CASSPGRTDTQYF.

This chain joins TRBV18 and TRBJ2-6, with a tentative D call TRBD1 (5 bases). V dropped 2 bases and J dropped 3 bases, with 11 bases sitting between them. This CDR3 is 16 amino acids long. Per germline, CDR1 KGHSH and CDR2 LQKENI. The CDR3 spells CASSPLQGGGANVLTF. CDR3 DNA sequence: TGTGCCAGCTCACCATTGCAGGGTGGTGGGGCCAACGTCCTGACTTTC.

This chain connects TRBV30 to TRBJ1-2, with D perhaps TRBD1 (6 bases). The germline V gene has CDR1 GTSNPN and CDR2 SVGIG (reference sequence). The CDR3 has 11 amino acids. Deletions cut 3 bases from V and 11 bases from J, with 13 bases between. CDR3 protein: CAWSRGMRYTF. As DNA, the CDR3 is TGTGCCTGGAGCAGGGGTATGCGGTACACCTTC.

V gene TRBV19 combines with J gene TRBJ2-5; 7 positions agree with TRBD1. V was pared by 7 bases and J by 5 bases, with 10 bases of the junction left unmatched. This CDR3 is 14 amino acids long. Per the germline V gene, CDR1 is LNHDA and CDR2 is SQIVND (reference sequence). The CDR3, as DNA: TGTGCCAGTACCCCCGACAGGGCGAGGGAGACCCAGTACTTC. Its protein product is CASTPDRARETQYF.

The chain uses TRBV19 and TRBJ2-4, with 8 bases aligning to TRBD2. V lost 8 bases to trimming and J lost 7 bases; unmatched junction nucleotides: 10. The germline V gene has CDR1 LNHDA and CDR2 SQIVND (reference sequence). The CDR3 spans 14 residues. The DNA for the CDR3 is TGTGCCAGTCGATTGCCCGGGGGGGCGAACATTCAGTACTTC. Encoded protein: CASRLPGGANIQYF.

The genes are TRBV5-1 and TRBJ1-6; 8 bases line up with TRBD1. CDR1 and CDR2 (germline): SGHRS, YFSETQ. V shed 3 bases, J shed 9 bases, and the junction held 8 bases outside the gene matches. The CDR3 is 15 amino acids. The CDR3 spells CASSWGQVGGSPLHF. CDR3 DNA: TGCGCCAGCAGCTGGGGACAGGTCGGGGGTTCACCCCTCCACTTT.

The chain uses TRBV15 and TRBJ2-1; possible D gene TRBD2, 5 bases. The CDR3 has 15 residues. Germline V gives CDR1 LNHNV, CDR2 YYDKDF (reference sequence). V was pared by 2 bases and J by 0 bases, with 8 bases between. In DNA, the CDR3 is TGTGCCACCAGCAGATCGGGGAGCTCCTACAATGAGCAGTTCTTC. As protein: CATSRSGSSYNEQFF.

The gene calls are TRBV27 and TRBJ2-5, with D possibly TRBD1 on 6 matching bases. V was cut by 6 bases and J by 5 bases, with 16 bases left in between. Germline CDR1 reads MNHEY; CDR2 reads SMNVEV (reference sequence). This CDR3 contains 14 residues. The CDR3: CASSHTGSEETQYF. CDR3 DNA sequence: TGTGCCAGCAGCCACACAGGGTCGGAGGAGACCCAGTACTTC.

This chain joins TRBV19 and TRBJ1-5; D is unclear. Trimming left V 8 bases short and J 4 bases short, with 21 bases between. Germline CDR1 reads LNHDA; CDR2 reads SQIVND (reference sequence). This CDR3 contains 16 residues. CDR3 protein: CASYGGFLRGNQPQHF. CDR3 bases: TGTGCCAGTTACGGCGGGTTTCTTCGGGGAAATCAGCCCCAGCATTTT.

CDR3: CASSPGPGNQPQHF. The CDR3 DNA reads as TGTGCCAGCAGTCCGGGACCGGGGAATCAGCCCCAGCATTTT. The chain employs TRBV3-1 (or the pseudogene TRBV3-2) and TRBJ1-5; a possible D gene is TRBD1 (5 bases). Trimming left V 6 bases short and J 4 bases short, with 13 bases between. The CDR3 sequence is 14 residues long. Germline CDR1 LGHDT, CDR2 YNNKEL (reference sequence).

The V gene is TRBV6-4, the J gene TRBJ2-1, with D perhaps TRBD1 (5 bases). Germline assignment: CDR1 MRHNA and CDR2 SNTAGT. The germline V and J ends were trimmed by 5 bases and 10 bases, with 15 bases remaining between them. The CDR3 has 13 residues. The CDR3 DNA reads as TGTGCCAGCAGTCGCAGGGAATCGGGCGAGCAGTTCTTC. It translates to CASSRRESGEQFF.

This clone was recorded only once. The gene calls are TRBV2 and TRBJ1-1, with 7 bases aligning to TRBD1. J was trimmed by 3 bases and V by 3 bases; bases with no gene match: 7. Germline values: CDR1 SNHLY, CDR2 FYNNEI. This CDR3 contains 15 residues. The CDR3 here is CASSEVGGGDTEAFF. CDR3 coding DNA: TGTGCCAGCAGTGAGGTAGGGGGCGGGGACACTGAAGCTTTCTTT.

The chain is built from TRBV4-1 and TRBJ2-5; 9 bases fit TRBD1. V lost 5 bases, J lost 5 bases, and 12 bases stayed unmatched. This CDR3 contains 16 residues. Germline lookup yields CDR1 MGHRA and CDR2 YSYEKL. This chain's CDR3 is CASSAPGQGVEETQYF. The DNA of the CDR3 is TGCGCCAGCAGCGCCCCGGGACAGGGCGTGGAGGAGACCCAGTACTTC.